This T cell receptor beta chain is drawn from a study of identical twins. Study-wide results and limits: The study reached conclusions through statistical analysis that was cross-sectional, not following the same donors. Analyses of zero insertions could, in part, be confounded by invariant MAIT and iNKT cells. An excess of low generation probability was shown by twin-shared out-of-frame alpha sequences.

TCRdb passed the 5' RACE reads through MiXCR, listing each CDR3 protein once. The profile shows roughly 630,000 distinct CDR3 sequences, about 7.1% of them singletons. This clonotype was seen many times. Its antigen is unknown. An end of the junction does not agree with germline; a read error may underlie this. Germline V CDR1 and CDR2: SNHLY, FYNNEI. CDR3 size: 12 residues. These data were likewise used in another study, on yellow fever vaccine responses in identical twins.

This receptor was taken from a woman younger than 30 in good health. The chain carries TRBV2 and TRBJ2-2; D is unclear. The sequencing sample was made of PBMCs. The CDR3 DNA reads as TGCGCCAGCCGTGGCAACACCGGGGAGCTGTTTTTT. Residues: CASRGNTGELFF.